Listed here are 19 T cell receptor beta chains from one sample, sequenced in a study of post-analysis software for immune sequencing data. Findings and limits, study-wide: Four or five TRBV segments, TRBV5-6, TRBV5-1 and TRBV20-1 among them, were found more frequent in patients than controls.

Their recognized antigens are unknown. Unique molecular identifiers were present in the TCR beta cDNA libraries. TCRdb reprocessed the PCR reads with MiXCR, giving one entry per CDR3 protein. The table has 430,000 or so distinct CDR3 sequences, about 40% seen once. Sequencing was carried out using blood. Receptors were obtained from a girl aged 2 to 9 with multiple sclerosis.

This rearrangement joins TRBV24-1 to TRBJ2-1; no reliable D call. Trimming removed 0 bases from V and 7 bases from J, with 15 bases in between. This CDR3 has 16 residues. Per the germline V gene, CDR1 is KGHDR and CDR2 is SFDVKD. The chain's CDR3 is CATSDLSRTSVNEQFF. CDR3 in DNA: TGTGCCACCAGTGATTTGAGTAGAACGTCCGTGAATGAGCAGTTCTTC.

In its sample, this clonotype was seen a few times. V gene TRBV2 combines with J gene TRBJ1-2, with 8 bases aligning to TRBD1. Germline V CDR1 and CDR2: SNHLY, FYNNEI. Unmatched junction bases numbered 4, after V lost 1 base and J lost 3 bases. CDR3 length: 15 amino acids. The CDR3: CASSEDATGDYGYTF. CDR3 nucleotides: TGTGCCAGCAGTGAAGACGCGACAGGGGACTATGGCTACACCTTC.

The chain has TRBV20-1 and TRBJ2-1, with D uncertain. Germline CDR1 and CDR2: DFQATT and SNEGSKA (reference sequence). Trimming shortened V by 0 bases and J by 5 bases, and 14 bases separated the two germline ends. The CDR3 length is 15 residues. Written as DNA, the CDR3 is TGCAGTGCTAGAGATTTGGAGTTTATCAACAATGAGCAGTTCTTC. Translation: CSARDLEFINNEQFF.

The chain is built from TRBV12-3 or TRBV12-4 and TRBJ2-7, with 11 bases lining up with TRBD2. V lost 3 bases and J lost 2; bases outside the gene matches: 6. This CDR3 has 16 amino acids. In DNA form, the CDR3 reads TGTGCCAGCAGTTTCGGGCTAGCGGGAGGAGCCTACGAGCAGTACTTC. This gives the protein CASSFGLAGGAYEQYF.

This chain joins TRBV11-2 and TRBJ1-2; 11 nucleotides agree with TRBD1. The V segment lost 5 bases and the J segment 4 bases; nucleotides outside the gene matches: 9. Germline CDR1 reads SGHAT; CDR2 reads FQNNGV. This CDR3 comprises 16 residues. The chain's CDR3 is CASSPGTGGAPYGYTF. CDR3 sequence (DNA): TGTGCCAGCAGCCCCGGGACAGGGGGTGCCCCCTATGGCTACACCTTC.

This clonotype was seen a few times. The chain couples TRBV25-1 to TRBJ2-7; D unclear. The CDR3 totals 13 residues. The germline V gene has CDR1 MGHDK and CDR2 SYGVNS. The V end lost 5 bases, the J end lost 4 bases, and 12 bases lay between the germline ends. CDR3 sequence: CASSPGYPYEQYF. In DNA form, the CDR3 reads TGTGCCAGCAGTCCGGGCTACCCGTACGAGCAGTACTTC.

The chain joins TRBV24-1 to TRBJ2-7; 9 nucleotides line up with TRBD2. Trimming took 4 bases from V and 4 from J; bases not matched to a gene: 7. The CDR3 extends over 15 amino acids. Germline lookup yields CDR1 KGHDR and CDR2 SFDVKD. In DNA, the CDR3 is TGTGCCACCAGTGACTCCGGGACTAGCAGATACGAGCAGTACTTC. Translated, it gives CATSDSGTSRYEQYF.

This clonotype was detected a few times. The chain joins TRBV28 to TRBJ2-1, with a possible D match to TRBD2 (5 bases). V shed 6 bases and J shed 4 bases, with 16 bases lying between them. From germline, CDR1 is MDHEN and CDR2 SYDVKM. There are 15 residues in the CDR3. CDR3 in amino acids: CASRSETGSYNEQFF. CDR3 bases: TGTGCCAGCAGATCTGAGACGGGGTCTTACAATGAGCAGTTCTTC.

V gene TRBV12-3 or TRBV12-4 combines with J gene TRBJ1-1; D gene uncertain. Deletions cut 2 bases from V and 5 bases from J, with 9 bases between. This CDR3 is 13 amino acids long. The CDR3 region is CASSLIRVTEAFF. The CDR3 nucleotides read TGTGCCAGCAGTTTAATCCGAGTGACTGAAGCTTTCTTT.

The chain uses TRBV4-1 and TRBJ1-5; no clear D gene. The CDR3 runs 15 residues. V was shortened by 0 bases and J by 5 bases, with 11 bases between the two germline ends. Germline V gene sequence: CDR1 MGHRA, CDR2 YSYEKL. CDR3 loop: CASSQESHSYQPQHF. The CDR3, as DNA: TGCGCCAGCAGCCAAGAGTCCCACAGTTATCAGCCCCAGCATTTT.

V and J are TRBV29-1 and TRBJ2-7; a possible D gene is TRBD2 (5 bases). Germline V lookup: CDR1 SQVTM, CDR2 ANQGSEA. V lost 4 bases to trimming and J lost 7 bases, with 20 bases between them. This CDR3 is built from 14 residues. CDR3 protein: CSVGPGLGIVEQYF. Written as DNA, the CDR3 is TGCAGCGTTGGCCCAGGCCTCGGGATCGTGGAGCAGTACTTC.

The chain employs TRBV27 and TRBJ2-7; weak D call: TRBD1 (7 bases). The CDR3 is 17 residues long. Trimming left V 5 bases short and J 0 bases short, with 20 bases between. CDR1 MNHEY and CDR2 SMNVEV come from the germline V gene (reference sequence). This CDR3 reads CASSPQDREVGSYEQYF. The CDR3 DNA sequence: TGTGCCAGCAGTCCGCAAGACAGGGAGGTGGGCTCCTACGAGCAGTACTTC.

The V gene is TRBV9, the J gene TRBJ2-3, with D hard to call. CDR3 size: 17 residues. Looked up from germline, CDR1 is SGDLS and CDR2 is YYNGEE. The V and J ends lost 0 bases and 6 bases respectively, with 20 bases between them. In DNA form, the CDR3 reads TGTGCCAGCAGCGTAGAGTTCGTCGGGTCCCGGCGTGATACGCAGTATTTT. It specifies CASSVEFVGSRRDTQYF.

Only a few counts were recorded for this clonotype. The V call is TRBV7-2, the J call TRBJ2-3; D ambiguous. Germline V CDR1 and CDR2: SGHTA, FQGNSA. There are 14 residues in the CDR3. Trimming shortened V by 4 bases and J by 1 base, and 9 bases separated the two germline ends. Here the CDR3 DNA reads TGTGCCAGCAGCTCCGGATGGGGCACAGATACGCAGTATTTT. Translating it yields CASSSGWGTDTQYF.

This clonotype occurred a few times. The chain links TRBV27 to TRBJ2-7; TRBD2 agrees at 9 bases. With V trimmed by 10 bases and J by 2 bases, 15 bases remained unmatched. This CDR3 has 16 residues. CDR1 is MNHEY and CDR2 is SMNVEV in the germline V gene (reference sequence). The CDR3 reads CAKMGQLAGLTYEQYF. The CDR3 DNA sequence: TGTGCCAAAATGGGGCAACTAGCGGGCCTTACCTACGAGCAGTACTTC.

The chain employs TRBV20-1 and TRBJ2-3, with unresolved D. This CDR3 comprises 13 residues. CDR1 is DFQATT and CDR2 is SNEGSKA in the germline V gene (reference sequence). V was trimmed by 7 bases and J by 5 bases, leaving 16 bases between them. The CDR3 DNA follows: TGCAGTGTCACGGGTCCCCTGGGAGATACGCAGTATTTT. Its protein is CSVTGPLGDTQYF.

There are a few counts of this clonotype. The chain uses TRBV20-1 and TRBJ2-5, with 8 bases identical to TRBD2. Germline V gives CDR1 DFQATT, CDR2 SNEGSKA (reference sequence). The length of the CDR3 is 15 residues. The V and J ends lost 6 bases and 5 bases, in that order; junction bases with no gene match: 14. The CDR3 DNA sequence: TGCAGTGCCGCCATACCCAGCGGGAGCTGGGAGACCCAGTACTTC. It encodes CSAAIPSGSWETQYF.

The chain uses TRBV29-1 and TRBJ1-1; D unclear. This CDR3 is built from 9 residues. V was cut by 8 bases and J by 6 bases, with 7 bases left in between. Germline values: CDR1 SQVTM, CDR2 ANQGSEA. The CDR3 protein is CSYGPEAFF. The DNA of the CDR3 is TGCAGCTACGGCCCTGAAGCTTTCTTT.

This sequence joins TRBV4-2 and TRBJ1-6; no firm D call. Trimming took 0 bases from V and 8 from J, leaving 8 bases between them. CDR3 length: 14 residues. Germline V lookup: CDR1 LGHNA, CDR2 YNFKEQ. The CDR3 DNA reads as TGTGCCAGCAGCCAAGAAGTCCGGGATTCACCCCTCCACTTT. It yields the protein CASSQEVRDSPLHF.